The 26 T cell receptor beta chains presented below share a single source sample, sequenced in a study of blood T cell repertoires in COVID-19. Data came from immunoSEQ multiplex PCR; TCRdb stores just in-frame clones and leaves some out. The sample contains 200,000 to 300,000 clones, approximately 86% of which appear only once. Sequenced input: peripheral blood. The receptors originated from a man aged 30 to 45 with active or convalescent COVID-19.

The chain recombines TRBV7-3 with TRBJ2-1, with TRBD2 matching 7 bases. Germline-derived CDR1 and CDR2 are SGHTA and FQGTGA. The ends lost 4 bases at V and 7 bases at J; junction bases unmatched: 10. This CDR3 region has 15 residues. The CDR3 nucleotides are TGTGCCAGCAGCTCCGGGACTATAGGAACGAATGAGCAGTTCTTC. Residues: CASSSGTIGTNEQFF.

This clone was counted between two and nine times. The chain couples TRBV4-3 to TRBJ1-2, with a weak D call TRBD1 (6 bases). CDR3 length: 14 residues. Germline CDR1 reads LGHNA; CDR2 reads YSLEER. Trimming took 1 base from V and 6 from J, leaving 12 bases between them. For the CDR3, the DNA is TGCGCCAGCAGCCAAGGGCCCGAGGGGGATGGCTACACCTTC. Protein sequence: CASSQGPEGDGYTF.

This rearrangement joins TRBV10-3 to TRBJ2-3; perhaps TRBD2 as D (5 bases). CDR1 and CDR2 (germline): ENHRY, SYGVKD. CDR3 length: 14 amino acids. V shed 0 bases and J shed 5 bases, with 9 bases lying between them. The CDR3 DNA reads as TGTGCCATCAGTGAGTCCCCCGGGGAAGATACGCAGTATTTT. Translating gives CAISESPGEDTQYF.

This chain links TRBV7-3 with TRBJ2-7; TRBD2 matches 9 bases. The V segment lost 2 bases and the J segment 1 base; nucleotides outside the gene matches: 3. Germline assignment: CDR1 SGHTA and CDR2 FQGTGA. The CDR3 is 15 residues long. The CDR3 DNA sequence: TGTGCCAGCAGCTTATCAGGACTAGCGTCCTACGAGCAGTACTTC. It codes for CASSLSGLASYEQYF.

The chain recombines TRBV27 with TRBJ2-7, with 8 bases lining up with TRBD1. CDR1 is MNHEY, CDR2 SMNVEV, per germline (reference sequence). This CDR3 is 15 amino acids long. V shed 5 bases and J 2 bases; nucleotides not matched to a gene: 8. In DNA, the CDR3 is TGTGCCAGCAGTCCGTTGACAGGGGCGGCCTACGAGCAGTACTTC. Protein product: CASSPLTGAAYEQYF.

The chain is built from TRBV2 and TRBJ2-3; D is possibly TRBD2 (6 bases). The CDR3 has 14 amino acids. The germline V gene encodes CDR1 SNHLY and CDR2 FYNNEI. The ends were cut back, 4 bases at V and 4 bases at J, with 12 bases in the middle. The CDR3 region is CASSAGVRSDTQYF. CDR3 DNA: TGTGCCAGCAGTGCGGGGGTTAGGTCAGATACGCAGTATTTT.

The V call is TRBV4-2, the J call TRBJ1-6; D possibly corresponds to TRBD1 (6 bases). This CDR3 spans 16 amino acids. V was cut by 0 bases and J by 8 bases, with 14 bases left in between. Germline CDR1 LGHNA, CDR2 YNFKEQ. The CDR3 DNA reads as TGTGCCAGCAGCCAAGATTCCCCAGGGGTTCATTCACCCCTCCACTTT. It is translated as CASSQDSPGVHSPLHF.

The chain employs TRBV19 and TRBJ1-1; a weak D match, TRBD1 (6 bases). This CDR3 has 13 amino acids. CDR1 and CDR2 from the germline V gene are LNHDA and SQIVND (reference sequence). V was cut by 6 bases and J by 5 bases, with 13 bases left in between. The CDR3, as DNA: TGTGCCAGTAGGCAGATACAGGGAACTGAAGCTTTCTTT. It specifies CASRQIQGTEAFF.

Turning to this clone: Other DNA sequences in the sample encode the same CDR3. CDR3 DNA sequence: TGCGCCAGCAGCCATTCCGGGACAGGAGAGTACGAGCAGTACTTC. Residues: CASSHSGTGEYEQYF. The chain uses TRBV4-3 and TRBJ2-7; the match to TRBD1 covers 8 bases. The CDR3 runs 15 residues. The germline V gene encodes CDR1 LGHNA and CDR2 YSLEER. V was pared by 3 bases and J by 4 bases, with 8 bases of the junction left unmatched.

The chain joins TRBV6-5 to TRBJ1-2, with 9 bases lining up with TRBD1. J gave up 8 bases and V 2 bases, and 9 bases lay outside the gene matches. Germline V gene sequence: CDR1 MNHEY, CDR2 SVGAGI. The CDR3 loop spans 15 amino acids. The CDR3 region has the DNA TGTGCCAGCAGTTACACAGGGACAGGGTGGGAAGGCTACACCTTC. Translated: CASSYTGTGWEGYTF.

The CDR3 loop is CASSQVDSASYGYTF. The CDR3 bases are TGCGCCAGCAGCCAGGTCGACAGCGCAAGCTATGGCTACACCTTC. The J gene is TRBJ1-2, the V gene TRBV4-1; D is possibly TRBD1 (5 bases). The CDR3 is 15 residues long. V was clipped by 3 bases and J by 4 bases, with 15 bases between them. Looked up from germline, CDR1 is MGHRA and CDR2 is YSYEKL.

The chain's CDR3 is CASSATVGVYEQYF. CDR3 DNA sequence: TGTGCCAGCAGTGCTACCGTCGGGGTCTACGAGCAGTACTTC. V is TRBV7-8 and J is TRBJ2-7, with D maybe TRBD2 (5 bases). The CDR3 has 14 residues. The germline V and J ends were trimmed by 6 bases and 3 bases, with 15 bases remaining between them. The germline CDR1 and CDR2 sequences are SGHVS and FQNEAQ.

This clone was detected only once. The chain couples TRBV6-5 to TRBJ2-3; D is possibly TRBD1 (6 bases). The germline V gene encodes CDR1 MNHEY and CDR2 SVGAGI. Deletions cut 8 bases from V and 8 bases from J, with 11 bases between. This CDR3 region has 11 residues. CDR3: CASRDNGTQYF. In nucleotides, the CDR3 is TGTGCCAGCCGGGACAACGGTACGCAGTATTTT.

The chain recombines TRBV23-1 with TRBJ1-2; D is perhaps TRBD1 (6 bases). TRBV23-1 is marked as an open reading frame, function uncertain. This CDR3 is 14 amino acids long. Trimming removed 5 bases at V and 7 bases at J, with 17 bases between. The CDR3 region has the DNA TGCGCCAGCAGTAAACCCCTGGGAGGGGGTGGCTACACCTTC. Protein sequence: CASSKPLGGGGYTF.

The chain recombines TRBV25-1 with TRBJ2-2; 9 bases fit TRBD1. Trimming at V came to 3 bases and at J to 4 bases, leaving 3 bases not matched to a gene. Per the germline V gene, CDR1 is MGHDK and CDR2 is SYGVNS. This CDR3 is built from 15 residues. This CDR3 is CASSEMTGGTGELFF. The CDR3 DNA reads TGTGCCAGCAGTGAGATGACAGGGGGCACCGGGGAGCTGTTTTTT.

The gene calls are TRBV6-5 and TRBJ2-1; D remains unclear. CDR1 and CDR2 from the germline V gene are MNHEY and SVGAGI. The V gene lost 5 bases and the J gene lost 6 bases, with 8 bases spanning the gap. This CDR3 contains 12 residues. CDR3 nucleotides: TGTGCCAGCAGTCCCCCTCCCAATGAGCAGTTCTTC. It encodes CASSPPPNEQFF.

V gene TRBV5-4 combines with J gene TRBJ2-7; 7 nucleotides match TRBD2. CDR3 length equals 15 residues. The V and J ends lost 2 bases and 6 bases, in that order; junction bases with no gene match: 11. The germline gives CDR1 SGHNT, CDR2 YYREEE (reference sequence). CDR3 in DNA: TGTGCCAGCAGCTTCCAGCGGGGCTCAACTGCCGAGCAGTACTTC. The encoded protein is CASSFQRGSTAEQYF.

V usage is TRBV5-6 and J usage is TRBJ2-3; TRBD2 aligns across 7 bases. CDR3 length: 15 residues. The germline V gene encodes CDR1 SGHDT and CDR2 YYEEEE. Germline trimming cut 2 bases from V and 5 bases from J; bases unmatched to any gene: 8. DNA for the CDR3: TGTGCCAGCAGCTTTGGGCTGGGGGGGAGAGATACGCAGTATTTT. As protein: CASSFGLGGRDTQYF.

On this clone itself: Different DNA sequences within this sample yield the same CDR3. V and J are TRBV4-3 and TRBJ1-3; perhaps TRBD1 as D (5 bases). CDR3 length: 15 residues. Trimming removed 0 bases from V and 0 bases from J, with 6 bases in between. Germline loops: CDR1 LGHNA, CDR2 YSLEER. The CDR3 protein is CASSQDTGSGNTIYF. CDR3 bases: TGCGCCAGCAGCCAAGACACAGGCTCTGGAAACACCATATATTTT.

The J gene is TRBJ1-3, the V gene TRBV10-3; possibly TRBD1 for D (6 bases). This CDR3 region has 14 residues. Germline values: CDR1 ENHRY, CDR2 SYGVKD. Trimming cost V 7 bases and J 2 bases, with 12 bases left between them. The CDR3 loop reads CAIKRDIAGNTIYF. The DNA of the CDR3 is TGTGCCATCAAGAGGGACATTGCTGGAAACACCATATATTTT.

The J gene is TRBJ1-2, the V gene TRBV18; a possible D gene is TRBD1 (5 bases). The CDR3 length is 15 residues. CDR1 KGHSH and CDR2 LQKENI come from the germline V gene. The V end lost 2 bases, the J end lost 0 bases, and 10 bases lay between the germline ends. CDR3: CASSPGQGSNYGYTF. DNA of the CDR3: TGTGCCAGCTCACCAGGGCAGGGATCTAACTATGGCTACACCTTC.

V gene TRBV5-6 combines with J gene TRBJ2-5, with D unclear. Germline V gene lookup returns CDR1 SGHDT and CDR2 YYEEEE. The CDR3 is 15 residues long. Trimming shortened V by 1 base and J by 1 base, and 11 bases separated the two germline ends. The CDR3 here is CASSLLTAGQETQYF. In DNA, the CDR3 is TGTGCCAGCAGCTTGTTAACAGCCGGCCAAGAGACCCAGTACTTC.

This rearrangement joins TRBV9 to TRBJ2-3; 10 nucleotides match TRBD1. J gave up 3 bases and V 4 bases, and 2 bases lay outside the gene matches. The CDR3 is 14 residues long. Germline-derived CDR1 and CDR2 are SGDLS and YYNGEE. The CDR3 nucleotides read TGTGCCAGCAGCCGGGACAGGGGAACAGATACGCAGTATTTT. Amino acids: CASSRDRGTDTQYF.

The chain's CDR3 is CASSPPGGEQYF. The CDR3 nucleotides read TGTGCCAGCTCACCACCGGGGGGCGAGCAGTACTTC. The gene calls are TRBV18 and TRBJ2-7; maybe TRBD2 (6 bases). In germline, CDR1 is KGHSH, CDR2 LQKENI. V was clipped by 0 bases and J by 6 bases, with 6 bases between them. CDR3 size: 12 residues.

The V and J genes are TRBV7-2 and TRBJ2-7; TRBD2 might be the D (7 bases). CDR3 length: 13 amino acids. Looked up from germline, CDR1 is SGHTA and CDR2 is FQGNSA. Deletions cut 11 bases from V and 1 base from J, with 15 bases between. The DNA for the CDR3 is TGTGCCCCCGGGGGGCGGACTTCCTACGAGCAGTACTTC. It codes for CAPGGRTSYEQYF.

Written as DNA, the CDR3 is TGTGCCAGCAGCCCGTTCCACAGCTATGGCTACACCTTC. This encodes CASSPFHSYGYTF. The genes are TRBV14 and TRBJ1-2; D remains unclear. CDR3 length equals 13 residues. Germline V gene sequence: CDR1 SGHDN, CDR2 FVKESK. V was pared by 4 bases and J by 4 bases, with 10 bases between.